A single T cell receptor beta chain is shown here with its context. V trimming: 3 bases; J trimming: 2 bases; junction bases outside the gene matches: 7. CDR1 is MNHNY, CDR2 SVGAGI, per germline (reference sequence). The length of the CDR3 is 15 residues. This sample is part of a study of human T cells and chemical hapten exposure. TCRdb itself ran the RACE reads through MiXCR, one entry per CDR3 protein. The sample carries some 98,000 distinct CDR3 sequences, 10% to 13% recorded once. Time point here: pre-sensitization, week 0. Treatment described: therapeutic diphenylcyclopropenone sensitization with weekly scalp DPC.

Material: whole blood, obtained in connection with sensitization to the hapten diphenylcyclopropenone (DPC). The receptor's source is an older woman with alopecia areata. Some clones in this sample may be carry-over from other donors' samples. The chain combines TRBV6-6 with TRBJ2-7, with TRBD1 identical over 7 bases. CDR3 loop: CASSYYRGDTYEQYF. DNA for the CDR3: TGTGCCAGCAGTTATTACAGGGGCGACACCTACGAGCAGTACTTC.